This T cell receptor beta chain was sequenced during a study of blood T cell repertoires in COVID-19. Across the study: Collection of acute and convalescent COVID-19 samples took place in the United States, Italy and Spain.

The protocol was immunoSEQ multiplex PCR, while the TCRdb copy is restricted to in-frame clones and leaves out a portion. Of roughly 400,000 clones listed, more than 70% were seen once; the top ten hold 1.4%. Assignments of participants to cohorts depended upon their own reported clinical history. The receptor was derived from a young woman who had been exposed to COVID-19. Sequenced material: PBMCs or T cells enriched from blood (not recorded which).

The DNA of the CDR3 is TGCAGCGTTCGAACTCCCGACTCTGGAAACACCATATATTTT. It is translated as CSVRTPDSGNTIYF. This chain links TRBV29-1 with TRBJ1-3; D is undetermined. The CDR3 runs 14 residues. Trimming took off 5 bases at V and 0 bases at J, with 11 bases between the two ends. In germline, CDR1 is SQVTM, CDR2 ANQGSEA.